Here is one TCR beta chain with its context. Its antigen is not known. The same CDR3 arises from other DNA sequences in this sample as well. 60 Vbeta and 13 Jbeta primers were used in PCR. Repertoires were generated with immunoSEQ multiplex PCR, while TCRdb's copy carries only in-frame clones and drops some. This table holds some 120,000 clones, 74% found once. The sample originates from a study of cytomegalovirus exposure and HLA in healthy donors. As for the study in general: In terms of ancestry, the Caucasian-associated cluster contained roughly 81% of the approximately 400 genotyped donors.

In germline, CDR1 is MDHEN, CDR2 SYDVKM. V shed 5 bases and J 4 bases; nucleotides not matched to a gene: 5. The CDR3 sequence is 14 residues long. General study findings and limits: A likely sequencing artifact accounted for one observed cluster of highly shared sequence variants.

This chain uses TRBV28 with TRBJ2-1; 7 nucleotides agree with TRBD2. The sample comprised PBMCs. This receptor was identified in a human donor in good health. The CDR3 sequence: CASSPTGGYNEQFF. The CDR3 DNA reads TGTGCCAGCAGTCCCACGGGGGGTTACAATGAGCAGTTCTTC.